Listed below are T cell receptor beta chains from one sample, sequenced in a study of CD8+ T cells in alopecia areata. The data were produced by immunoSEQ multiplex PCR, yet TCRdb's version contains in-frame clones alone and is incomplete. The table has over 60,000 clones, just over 45% seen once. The specimen was CD8+ T cells sorted from blood, collected at roughly week 38, from a patient treated with tofacitinib. These TCRs come from a human donor with alopecia areata. The CDR3 runs from the conserved cysteine through the conserved F or W. A D gene is named only where the DNA matches it firmly. Clone sizes are given selectively: once, few, many, or a class where the clone is expanded.

len,j_gene,abundance,d_gene,v_gene,CDR3aa,CDR3nt
14,TRBJ1-2,-,-,TRBV29-1,CSVDQAPVGYGYTF,TGCAGCGTTGATCAAGCCCCTGTCGGCTATGGCTACACCTTC
13,TRBJ2-1,once,-,TRBV6-5,CASSYFGNNEQFF,TGTGCCAGCAGTTACTTTGGAAACAATGAGCAGTTCTTC
15,TRBJ2-5,-,TRBD2,TRBV27,CASSATSGYQETQYF,TGTGCCAGCAGCGCGACTAGCGGGTACCAAGAGACCCAGTACTTC
19,TRBJ2-3,once,TRBD2,TRBV9,CASSVAVRPASGSADTQYF,TGTGCCAGCAGCGTAGCTGTTCGCCCAGCTAGCGGGAGCGCAGATACGCAGTATTTT
16,TRBJ2-1,-,-,TRBV27,CASSPNGDSSYNEQFF,TGTGCCAGCAGTCCCAACGGTGACAGCTCCTACAATGAGCAGTTCTTC
14,TRBJ1-2,-,-,TRBV29-1,CSVEVGGLGYGYTF,TGCAGCGTTGAAGTTGGGGGGCTGGGCTATGGCTACACCTTC
18,TRBJ1-3,few,-,TRBV4-1,CASSQDGPRTSSGNTIYF,TGCGCCAGCAGCCAAGACGGCCCCCGTACGAGCTCTGGAAACACCATATATTTT
12,TRBJ2-7,few,-,TRBV30,CAWRTGIGGQYF,TGTGCCTGGAGAACCGGGATCGGAGGGCAGTACTTC
13,TRBJ2-7,-,-,TRBV29-1,CSVDGGQAYEQYF,TGCAGCGTTGATGGGGGGCAAGCCTACGAGCAGTACTTC
13,TRBJ1-3,-,-,TRBV9,CASSVGYGNTIYF,TGTGCCAGCAGCGTGGGATATGGAAACACCATATATTTT
13,TRBJ2-5,-,-,TRBV5-1,CASSEMFGETQYF,TGCGCCAGCAGTGAAATGTTCGGGGAGACCCAGTACTTC
14,TRBJ1-1,-,-,TRBV16,CASSPLTRGGEAFF,TGTGCCAGCAGCCCCTTAACACGGGGCGGAGAAGCTTTCTTT
16,TRBJ2-1,-,-,TRBV7-9,CASSLGGRGIYNEQFF,TGTGCCAGCAGCTTAGGGGGACGAGGGATCTACAATGAGCAGTTCTTC
15,TRBJ2-1,-,-,TRBV14,CASSGGPAAYNEQFF,TGTGCCAGCAGCGGGGGACCCGCCGCCTACAATGAGCAGTTCTTC
14,TRBJ2-7,-,-,TRBV30,CAWSVVEGAYEQYF,TGTGCCTGGAGTGTAGTGGAGGGTGCCTACGAGCAGTACTTC
14,TRBJ1-4,medium-sized,-,TRBV4-3,CASSPRGYEEKLFF,TGCGCCAGCAGCCCCCGGGGTTACGAGGAAAAACTGTTTTTT